The TCR beta chain described here comes from a study of T cell changes during pregnancy in multiple sclerosis. Profiling relied on immunoSEQ multiplex PCR, and the TCRdb table lists in-frame clones only, not all of them. The sample includes approximately 20,000 clones, roughly 88% of them seen just once. The origin of this receptor is a female donor in good health, enrolled as a control in a pregnancy study. This sample comprised CD8+ T cells from peripheral blood mononuclear cells, obtained after pregnancy.

The chain's CDR3 is CASSLVTVDGYTF. CDR3 nucleotides: TGTGCCAGCAGCTTGGTAACGGTGGATGGCTACACCTTC. The chain couples TRBV5-8 to TRBJ1-2; D is ambiguous. CDR1 is SGHTS, CDR2 YDEGEE, per germline. The V gene lost 0 bases and the J gene lost 6 bases, with 9 bases spanning the gap. The CDR3 spans 13 residues.